The present T cell receptor beta chain was sequenced within a study of cytomegalovirus exposure and HLA in healthy donors. Study as a whole: In terms of ancestry, the Caucasian-associated cluster contained around four fifths of the roughly 400 genotyped donors.

With 60 Vbeta and 13 Jbeta primers, the PCR was carried out. Libraries were prepared by immunoSEQ multiplex PCR; TCRdb keeps only in-frame clonotypes and omits some of them. Among some 45,000 clones listed, roughly half were seen once. Note on this clone: Antigen: not known.

Trimming shortened V by 4 bases and J by 1 base, and 14 bases separated the two germline ends. CDR1 and CDR2 (germline): SGHRS, YFSETQ. The CDR3 loop spans 15 amino acids. General observations from the study: 87-base-pair reads could not separate some V segments, including TRBV6-2 and TRBV6-3. Later genetic work tied a missense DCLRE1C variant to beta-chain V and J trimming.

The chain links TRBV5-1 to TRBJ1-1, with D perhaps matching TRBD1 (5 bases). The TCR originated in a human donor in good health. The specimen sequenced was PBMCs. This CDR3 is CASSRPDGGNTEAFF. The CDR3, as DNA: TGCGCCAGCAGCAGACCGGACGGGGGGAACACTGAAGCTTTCTTT. Full variable domain (rest looked up from reference TRBV5-1 and TRBJ1-1): KAGVTQTPRYLIKTRGQQVTLSCSPISGHRSVSWYQQTPGQGLQFLFEYFSETQRNKGNFPGRFSGRQFSNSRSEMNVSTLELGDSALYLCASSRPDGGNTEAFFGQGTRLTVV.